These 32 T cell receptor beta chains were sequenced from one sample in a study of naive and memory T cell subsets. Indicated treatment: skin biopsy from PPD injection site in Mantoux-positive individual. An oligonucleotide containing a UMI was ligated to the 3' end of TCR cDNA. Amplification of ligated cDNA took four PCR rounds with SP2 and nested alpha and beta constant primers. TCRdb used MiXCR to reprocess the UMI-ligation and nested PCR reads, holding one entry per CDR3 protein. The profile covers 20,000 to 25,000 distinct CDR3 sequences, with nearly 6% appearing a single time and over 5% taken by the ten largest. The sample consisted of skin, taken from a tuberculin skin test site. All receptors come from an adult in good health.

The rearrangement joins TRBV21-1 to TRBJ2-3; the table's D call of TRBD2 was not tested on the DNA. TRBV21-1 is a pseudogene. The CDR3 totals 15 residues. The CDR3 DNA sequence: TGTGCCAGCACCACCCTAGTGGGAGGGTGGGATACGCAGTATTTT. Protein product: CASTTLVGGWDTQYF.

By proportion, this clonotype is medium-sized. The chain couples TRBV7-8 to TRBJ2-5; D ambiguous. There are 15 residues in the CDR3. The germline V and J ends were trimmed by 1 base and 0 bases, with 9 bases remaining between them. Looked up from germline, CDR1 is SGHVS and CDR2 is FQNEAQ. CDR3 in amino acids: CASSLVNTYQETQYF. CDR3 coding DNA: TGTGCCAGCAGCTTAGTGAACACCTACCAAGAGACCCAGTACTTC. Full variable domain (missing parts from reference TRBV7-8 and TRBJ2-5): GAGVSQSPRYKVAKRGQDVALRCDPISGHVSLFWYQQALGQGPEFLTYFQNEAQLDKSGLPSDRFFAERPEGSVSTLKIQRTQQEDSAVYLCASSLVNTYQETQYFGPGTRLLVL.

This clonotype was counted at least ten times. V usage is TRBV4-2 and J usage is TRBJ2-1, with D perhaps TRBD1 or TRBD2 (6 bases each). This CDR3 contains 16 residues. Trimming took off 0 bases at V and 7 bases at J, with 16 bases between the two ends. Germline V CDR1 and CDR2: LGHNA, YNFKEQ. CDR3 in DNA: TGTGCCAGCAGCCAAGATGGAGGGGGAACGTGGAATGAGCAGTTCTTC. Residues: CASSQDGGGTWNEQFF.

By share, this clonotype ranks as medium-sized. The J gene is TRBJ1-1, the V gene TRBV20-1, with 9 bases matching TRBD1. After removal of 6 bases from V and 4 bases from J, the junction contained 3 bases not matched to a gene. Germline CDR1 DFQATT, CDR2 SNEGSKA (reference sequence). CDR3 length: 12 amino acids. The CDR3 region has the DNA TGCAGTGCGAGGGACAGGGCCACTGAAGCTTTCTTT. Its translation is CSARDRATEAFF.

At least ten counts were recorded for this clonotype. The chain is built from TRBV29-1 and TRBJ2-2; the match to TRBD1 covers 8 bases. After removal of 7 bases from V and 8 bases from J, the junction contained 12 bases not matched to a gene. Per the germline V gene, CDR1 is SQVTM and CDR2 is ANQGSEA. This CDR3 comprises 14 residues. The CDR3 is CSAAPGGAVGELFF. Written as DNA, the CDR3 is TGCAGCGCCGCTCCAGGGGGCGCCGTGGGGGAGCTGTTTTTT.

This sequence joins TRBV6-5 and TRBJ2-5; 11 bases match TRBD2. Germline assignment: CDR1 MNHEY and CDR2 SVGAGI. V trimming: 0 bases; J trimming: 1 base; junction bases outside the gene matches: 4. The CDR3 spans 17 residues. CDR3 sequence (DNA): TGTGCCAGCAGTTACTCCCCGACTAGCGGGACCCAAGAGACCCAGTACTTC. Its protein is CASSYSPTSGTQETQYF.

A remark on this clonotype: This may stem from a read error, because a much larger clone lies one nucleotide away. J is TRBJ2-1 and V is TRBV2; unclear D gene. The CDR3 is 12 residues long. The V end lost 5 bases, the J end lost 12 bases, and 14 bases lay between the germline ends. CDR1 SNHLY and CDR2 FYNNEI come from the germline V gene. In nucleotides, the CDR3 is TGTGCCAGCAGTAAGATGGGCCGGACGCAGTTCTTC. Translating it yields CASSKMGRTQFF.

This clonotype occurred many times. The chain is built from TRBV28 and TRBJ2-3; 7 nucleotides align to TRBD2. This CDR3 spans 17 amino acids. Germline loops: CDR1 MDHEN, CDR2 SYDVKM. The ends lost 7 bases at V and 2 bases at J; junction bases unmatched: 15. CDR3 region: CASTRMTGLPPTDTQYF. The CDR3 nucleotides are TGTGCCAGCACTCGGATGACGGGACTACCACCCACAGATACGCAGTATTTT.

Ten or more counts support this clonotype. This chain joins TRBV2 and TRBJ2-2; 7 nucleotides align to TRBD2. Looked up from germline, CDR1 is SNHLY and CDR2 is FYNNEI. This CDR3 is built from 15 residues. J lost 3 bases, V lost 6 bases, and 7 bases had no gene match. CDR3 protein: CASSRTRLDTGELFF. In DNA, the CDR3 is TGTGCCAGCAGCAGGACTAGGTTGGACACCGGGGAGCTGTTTTTT. Together with reference TRBV2 and TRBJ2-2, the CDR3 gives the full variable domain: EPEVTQTPSHQVTQMGQEVILRCVPISNHLYFYWYRQILGQKVEFLVSFYNNEISEKSEIFDDQFSVERPDGSNFTLKIRSTKLEDSAMYFCASSRTRLDTGELFFGEGSRLTVL.

In regard to this clonotype: A much larger clone lies one base from this, so it may be a read error. This chain connects TRBV28 to TRBJ1-2; D unclear. Germline V gene sequence: CDR1 MDHEN, CDR2 SYDVKM. The CDR3 covers 13 residues. CDR3 region: CASSSVENYGDTF. The CDR3, as DNA: TGTGCCAGCAGTTCGGTAGAAAACTATGGCGACACCTTC.

This clonotype was seen ten or more times. The CDR3: CASSLRSGSTPETQYF. The CDR3 DNA reads as TGTGCCAGCAGCTTAAGAAGCGGGAGTACGCCAGAGACCCAGTACTTC. The gene calls are TRBV7-3 and TRBJ2-5; 8 nucleotides match TRBD2. The J segment lost 4 bases and the V segment lost 1 base, leaving 8 bases of the junction unmatched. The CDR3 runs 16 residues. From germline, CDR1 is SGHTA and CDR2 FQGTGA.

The table lists this clonotype with a few counts. This rearrangement joins TRBV18 to TRBJ1-6, with D tentatively TRBD1 (5 bases). This CDR3 is built from 16 residues. V was cut by 3 bases and J by 6 bases, with 15 bases left in between. CDR1 KGHSH and CDR2 LQKENI come from the germline V gene. CDR3 sequence (DNA): TGTGCCAGCTCACCGGGGACGCGGAGAACTAATTCACCCCTCCACTTT. Its protein product is CASSPGTRRTNSPLHF.

This chain uses TRBV29-1 with TRBJ1-1, with D perhaps matching TRBD1 (6 bases). V lost 6 bases to trimming and J lost 3 bases, with 14 bases between them. CDR1 and CDR2 (germline): SQVTM, ANQGSEA. This CDR3 has 13 amino acids. The CDR3 loop reads CSVAPRGHTEAFF. CDR3 sequence (DNA): TGCAGCGTCGCCCCACGGGGGCACACTGAAGCTTTCTTT.

The sample holds many counts of this clonotype. V gene TRBV10-3 combines with J gene TRBJ2-7; possible D gene TRBD1, 6 bases. The CDR3 totals 14 residues. Trimming shortened V by 5 bases and J by 1 base, and 12 bases separated the two germline ends. Germline loops: CDR1 ENHRY, CDR2 SYGVKD. DNA of the CDR3: TGTGCCATCAGTTTGGACAGTCCGTCCTACGAGCAGTACTTC. It yields the protein CAISLDSPSYEQYF.

This clonotype was counted ten times or more. The chain couples TRBV20-1 to TRBJ2-1, with D tentatively TRBD2 (5 bases). Trimming cost V 4 bases and J 6 bases, with 16 bases left between them. CDR1 and CDR2 from the germline V gene are DFQATT and SNEGSKA (reference sequence). This CDR3 region has 14 residues. The CDR3 spells CSANMDFKINEQFF. CDR3 in DNA: TGCAGTGCTAATATGGACTTTAAAATCAATGAGCAGTTCTTC.

Many counts were recorded for this clonotype. The V call is TRBV11-3, the J call TRBJ2-1, with a tentative D call TRBD2 (6 bases). V lost 1 base and J 9 bases, leaving 10 bases between the germline ends. The germline CDR1 and CDR2 sequences are SGHNT and YENEEA. The CDR3 extends over 13 amino acids. CDR3: CASSLGSAGEQFF. The DNA for the CDR3 is TGTGCCAGCAGCTTAGGGTCAGCGGGTGAGCAGTTCTTC.

This clonotype was found many times. The rearrangement links TRBV6-2 or TRBV6-3 to TRBJ2-7; D might be TRBD2 (6 bases). Trimming took off 2 bases at V and 6 bases at J, with 11 bases between the two ends. From germline, CDR1 is MNHEY and CDR2 SVGEGT. The CDR3 is 13 residues long. The CDR3: CASSYLTGVEQYF. The CDR3 nucleotides read TGTGCCAGCAGTTACCTTACGGGGGTCGAGCAGTACTTC.

The V and J genes are TRBV30 and TRBJ1-5, with no clear D. The germline V gene has CDR1 GTSNPN and CDR2 SVGIG (reference sequence). Trimming took off 0 bases at V and 7 bases at J, with 13 bases between the two ends. The CDR3 extends over 14 amino acids. CDR3 sequence: CAWSVLDPGQPQHF. The CDR3 bases are TGTGCCTGGAGTGTACTGGACCCGGGACAGCCCCAGCATTTT.

In this sample, this clonotype turned up many times. The gene calls are TRBV7-8 and TRBJ2-7; 7 nucleotides agree with TRBD2. Losses at the gene ends were 1 base for V and 4 bases for J; bases not matched to a gene: 7. This CDR3 is 15 amino acids long. CDR1 and CDR2 (germline): SGHVS, FQNEAQ. Written as DNA, the CDR3 is TGTGCCAGCAGCTTAGTGGGCGGGAGTAGGTACGAGCAGTACTTC. Amino acids: CASSLVGGSRYEQYF.

In this sample, this clonotype turned up many times. J is TRBJ2-7 and V is TRBV28; D tentatively fits TRBD1 or TRBD2 (5 bases each). The V gene's germline CDR1 is MDHEN and CDR2 SYDVKM. The CDR3 sequence is 20 residues long. Trimming removed 1 base at V and 2 bases at J, with 27 bases between. DNA for the CDR3: TGTGCCAGCAGTTTATCTGAATATGTCAGTCGGGGCCCAGGCACCTACGAGCAGTACTTC. It encodes CASSLSEYVSRGPGTYEQYF.

The chain recombines TRBV28 with TRBJ2-5; possible D gene TRBD2, 6 bases. There are 14 residues in the CDR3. Per germline, CDR1 MDHEN and CDR2 SYDVKM. V was trimmed by 7 bases and J by 3 bases, leaving 15 bases between them. The CDR3 DNA reads as TGTGCCAGCACCCCGGACTATAGTGAAGAGACCCAGTACTTC. It translates to CASTPDYSEETQYF.

Turning to this clonotype: Just one base apart from a much larger clone, this may be a read error. V is TRBV27 and J is TRBJ1-5, with D tentatively TRBD1 (5 bases). The CDR3 covers 15 residues. Germline V gene lookup returns CDR1 MNHEY and CDR2 SMNVEV (reference sequence). The CDR3 coding sequence is TGTGCCAGCAGTTTGGGTCCGGGACGATTGCAGCCCCAGAATTTT. Residues: CASSLGPGRLQPQNF.

The sample holds many counts of this clonotype. Here the CDR3 DNA reads TGTGCCAGCAGCCAAGGGTTCGAGCAGTACTTC. It encodes CASSQGFEQYF. The rearrangement joins TRBV14 to TRBJ2-7; D is unresolved. Per the germline V gene, CDR1 is SGHDN and CDR2 is FVKESK. With 1 base removed from V and 6 bases from J, the gap between germline ends came to 4 bases. The length of the CDR3 is 11 residues.

The chain recombines TRBV3-1 with TRBJ2-1, with a weak D call TRBD2 (6 bases). The V gene lost 3 bases and the J gene lost 0 bases, with 12 bases spanning the gap. CDR3 length: 16 residues. Germline values: CDR1 LGHDT, CDR2 YNNKEL (reference sequence). The DNA of the CDR3 is TGTGCCAGCAGCCACGGAAGCGGGTCCTCCTACAATGAGCAGTTCTTC. Protein sequence: CASSHGSGSSYNEQFF.

This clonotype was recorded at least ten times. For the CDR3, the DNA is TGTGCCAGCAGTTTACGTCCCAGCCCCATCGTGGGCGAGCAGTACTTC. This translates into CASSLRPSPIVGEQYF. This chain links TRBV27 with TRBJ2-7; D unresolved. Trimming removed 2 bases at V and 6 bases at J, with 20 bases between. This CDR3 comprises 16 residues. Germline V lookup: CDR1 MNHEY, CDR2 SMNVEV (reference sequence).

This clonotype was seen at least ten times. V is TRBV7-2 and J is TRBJ2-1; TRBD2 matches 11 bases. Looked up from germline, CDR1 is SGHTA and CDR2 is FQGNSA. The J segment lost 3 bases and the V segment lost 2 bases, leaving 9 bases of the junction unmatched. The CDR3 consists of 18 residues. Here the CDR3 DNA reads TGTGCCAGCAGCTTAACCTATAGCGGGAGGGCTAACTACAATGAGCAGTTCTTC. Its protein product is CASSLTYSGRANYNEQFF.

The gene calls are TRBV30 and TRBJ1-5; D call uncertain. Trimming left V 2 bases short and J 2 bases short, with 7 bases between. From germline, CDR1 is GTSNPN and CDR2 SVGIG (reference sequence). The CDR3 runs 13 residues. The CDR3 is CAWSNPGNQPQHF. For the CDR3, the DNA is TGTGCCTGGAGTAACCCGGGCAATCAGCCCCAGCATTTT.

This clonotype occurred a few times. V and J are TRBV6-5 and TRBJ1-4, with 7 nucleotides matching TRBD1. The CDR3 is 14 amino acids. The V segment lost 8 bases and the J segment 8 bases; nucleotides outside the gene matches: 11. CDR1 is MNHEY, CDR2 SVGAGI, per germline. The CDR3 region is CASSPTGRVEKLFF. The CDR3 coding sequence is TGTGCCAGCTCCCCGACAGGGCGGGTCGAAAAACTGTTTTTT.

J is TRBJ2-1 and V is TRBV6-6; 8 bases are shared with TRBD2. With V trimmed by 4 bases and J by 0 bases, 5 bases remained unmatched. Germline loops: CDR1 MNHNY, CDR2 SVGAGI (reference sequence). The CDR3 length is 16 residues. CDR3 sequence reads: CASSSQRGSSYNEQFF. In DNA form, the CDR3 reads TGTGCCAGCAGTTCCCAGCGGGGGAGCTCCTACAATGAGCAGTTCTTC.

This clonotype was recorded at least ten times. The chain links TRBV12-3 or TRBV12-4 to TRBJ1-5, with unresolved D. Between the trimmed V and J ends, which lost 6 bases and 0 bases, there was a span of 9 bases. This CDR3 has 14 residues. CDR3 amino acids: CASRNHYSNQPQHF. CDR3 coding DNA: TGTGCCAGCAGAAACCACTATAGCAATCAGCCCCAGCATTTT.

Ten or more counts support this clonotype. The V and J genes are TRBV20-1 and TRBJ1-2; unclear D gene. The CDR3 loop spans 16 amino acids. Trimming shortened V by 1 base and J by 3 bases, and 18 bases separated the two germline ends. Germline V gives CDR1 DFQATT, CDR2 SNEGSKA (reference sequence). In nucleotides, the CDR3 is TGCAGTGCTAGAGCCCCGGGCAGTACCGGCGACTATGGCTACACCTTC. The encoded protein is CSARAPGSTGDYGYTF.

This clonotype was seen a handful of times. V and J are TRBV7-8 and TRBJ2-2; the D call may be TRBD1 or TRBD2 (5 bases each). Trimming stripped 5 bases from V and 5 bases from J, with 21 bases between. From germline, CDR1 is SGHVS and CDR2 FQNEAQ. This CDR3 is built from 17 residues. CDR3 sequence: CASSPTVGPTKTGELFF. CDR3 sequence (DNA): TGTGCCAGCAGCCCTACTGTGGGACCTACTAAGACCGGGGAGCTGTTTTTT.